The sequence of this T cell receptor beta chain was determined in a study of blood T cells in healthy people across ages. About the study: Per two T cells, about one barcoded beta molecule was captured through template switching.

The sample, approximately 10 milliliters of peripheral blood, was drawn from each donor. The V gene's germline CDR1 is SGHTA and CDR2 FQGNSA. CDR3 size: 14 residues. The V and J ends lost 3 bases and 4 bases, in that order; junction bases with no gene match: 4. Notes on the study in general: Donor CMV status was unknown, possibly confounding expanded clonotype changes. Strongly correlated with naive T cell percentage was TCR beta diversity.

This clonotype showed up just a few times. What it recognizes is unknown. Primers used in a second PCR of roughly 6 to 11 cycles were a sample-barcoded 5' primer and a J-beta primer mix. Using its own MiXCR run on the 5' RACE reads, TCRdb lists one record per CDR3 protein. This sample yields 1.5 million to 2 million distinct CDR3 sequences, of which roughly 27% are seen a single time; about 8% belongs to the top ten. The receptor's source is a woman aged 30 to 39 in good health. V and J are TRBV7-2 and TRBJ2-3; 7 nucleotides match TRBD2. The material sequenced was blood. As DNA, the CDR3 is TGTGCCAGCAGCTTTACTAGCGTGCCAGATACGCAGTATTTT. As protein: CASSFTSVPDTQYF.